The 26 T cell receptor beta chains reported below all come from one sample, sequenced in a study of blood T cell repertoires in COVID-19. Method: immunoSEQ multiplex PCR; TCRdb's copy keeps in-frame clones and lacks some. In the table there are under 400,000 clones, about nine tenths of which are singletons. The sequencing sample was made of PBMCs or T cells enriched from blood (not recorded which). All receptors come from a woman in her twenties or thirties who had been exposed to COVID-19.

For the CDR3, the DNA is TGTGCCAGCAGTTTAAGACTAGCGGGCCCCTACGAGCAGTACTTC. Protein product: CASSLRLAGPYEQYF. The chain employs TRBV27 and TRBJ2-7; 10 bases line up with TRBD2. The germline V gene has CDR1 MNHEY and CDR2 SMNVEV (reference sequence). CDR3 length: 15 amino acids. The ends lost 2 bases at V and 2 bases at J; junction bases unmatched: 3.

This clone was seen a handful of times. J is TRBJ1-2 and V is TRBV6-4; D unresolved. V lost 5 bases, J lost 1 base, and 11 bases lay in between. In germline, CDR1 is MRHNA, CDR2 SNTAGT. The CDR3 sequence is 14 residues long. The CDR3: CASSPSAINYGYTF. The CDR3 DNA reads as TGTGCCAGCAGTCCCAGCGCCATTAACTATGGCTACACCTTC.

This clone has just a few counts. This chain uses TRBV13 with TRBJ1-1; maybe TRBD1 (5 bases). V lost 10 bases, J lost 5 bases, and 14 bases lay in between. Germline-derived CDR1 and CDR2 are PRHDT and FYEKMQ (reference sequence). The CDR3 contains 12 residues. As DNA, the CDR3 is TGTGCCACATCTATGGGGGGAACTGAAGCTTTCTTT. Amino acids: CATSMGGTEAFF.

The CDR3: CASSAGQGVFYEQYF. DNA for the CDR3: TGTGCCAGTAGTGCGGGACAGGGGGTTTTTTACGAGCAGTACTTC. The chain recombines TRBV19 with TRBJ2-7, with TRBD1 matching 11 bases. The CDR3 totals 15 residues. V was clipped by 5 bases and J by 4 bases; unmatched bases: 7. The germline CDR1 and CDR2 sequences are LNHDA and SQIVND (reference sequence).

Here the CDR3 DNA reads TGTGCCAGCAGCGCCGGGAACCCAGTTGGGGGCTTCACTGAAGCTTTCTTT. Residues: CASSAGNPVGGFTEAFF. This chain uses TRBV3-1 (or the pseudogene TRBV3-2) with TRBJ1-1; perhaps TRBD1 as D (6 bases). Germline V gene lookup returns CDR1 LGHDT and CDR2 YNNKEL (reference sequence). The CDR3 has 17 residues. V was clipped by 5 bases and J by 4 bases, with 23 bases between them.

The chain couples TRBV18 to TRBJ2-1, with D perhaps matching TRBD2 (5 bases). Between the trimmed V and J ends, which lost 3 bases and 15 bases, there was a span of 12 bases. The CDR3 spans 11 residues. Germline loops: CDR1 KGHSH, CDR2 LQKENI. The CDR3 nucleotides are TGTGCCAGCTCACCCCAGGACTTTCCGTTCTTC. As protein: CASSPQDFPFF.

This clone was counted once. The chain joins TRBV5-1 to TRBJ2-2; possible D gene TRBD2, 5 bases. V was cut by 1 base and J by 3 bases, with 10 bases left in between. Germline CDR1 reads SGHRS; CDR2 reads YFSETQ. This CDR3 region has 15 residues. The CDR3 sequence: CASSLRGADTGELFF. The CDR3 DNA sequence: TGCGCCAGCAGCTTGCGGGGAGCCGACACCGGGGAGCTGTTTTTT.

The V gene is TRBV14, the J gene TRBJ2-2; tentative D call: TRBD1 (6 bases). The germline CDR1 and CDR2 sequences are SGHDN and FVKESK. With 3 bases removed from V and 6 bases from J, the gap between germline ends came to 11 bases. The CDR3 spans 14 residues. Here the CDR3 DNA reads TGTGCCAGCAGCCAGATACAGGGCCCCGGGGAGCTGTTTTTT. This encodes CASSQIQGPGELFF. Variable domain in full (rest from reference TRBV14 and TRBJ2-2): EAGVTQFPSHSVIEKGQTVTLRCDPISGHDNLYWYRRVMGKEIKFLLHFVKESKQDESGMPNNRFLAERTGGTYSTLKVQPAELEDSGVYFCASSQIQGPGELFFGEGSRLTVL.

The J gene is TRBJ1-2, the V gene TRBV2, with 7 bases that match TRBD1. The V gene's germline CDR1 is SNHLY and CDR2 FYNNEI. This CDR3 is built from 13 residues. The ends lost 8 bases at V and 4 bases at J; junction bases unmatched: 7. The DNA of the CDR3 is TGTGCCAGCCTCACAGGGGTCGGCTATGGCTACACCTTC. Its translation is CASLTGVGYGYTF.

CDR3 nucleotides: TGTGCCAGTAGTATCAAGCGGAACACCGGGGAGCTGTTTTTT. Translation gives CASSIKRNTGELFF. The gene calls are TRBV19 and TRBJ2-2; no clear D. Per the germline V gene, CDR1 is LNHDA and CDR2 is SQIVND (reference sequence). The CDR3 covers 14 residues. Trimming stripped 3 bases from V and 1 base from J, with 6 bases between.

The genes are TRBV19 and TRBJ2-7, with 9 bases aligning to TRBD1. CDR1 is LNHDA and CDR2 is SQIVND in the germline V gene (reference sequence). This CDR3 is built from 15 residues. The J segment lost 3 bases and the V segment lost 5 bases, leaving 8 bases of the junction unmatched. The CDR3 loop is CASSPQTGGFYEQYF. CDR3 coding DNA: TGTGCCAGTAGTCCGCAGACAGGGGGATTCTACGAGCAGTACTTC.

The chain joins TRBV27 to TRBJ2-2; 13 bases fit TRBD2. J lost 4 bases, V lost 5 bases, and 4 bases had no gene match. The CDR3 has 16 residues. Germline V lookup: CDR1 MNHEY, CDR2 SMNVEV (reference sequence). This chain's CDR3 is CASSVRTSGGTGELFF. CDR3 nucleotide sequence: TGTGCCAGCAGTGTTAGGACTAGCGGGGGCACCGGGGAGCTGTTTTTT.

This clone was found once. The chain employs TRBV6-5 and TRBJ1-4; the match to TRBD1 covers 9 bases. This CDR3 comprises 14 residues. CDR1 MNHEY and CDR2 SVGAGI come from the germline V gene. Trimming cost V 5 bases and J 10 bases; bases outside gene matches: 8. The CDR3 nucleotides are TGTGCCAGCAGTCCACGACAGGGGGGGTTAAAACTGTTTTTT. This translates into CASSPRQGGLKLFF.

The chain employs TRBV7-9 and TRBJ2-6; a possible D gene is TRBD1 (6 bases). Germline CDR1 is SEHNR and CDR2 is FQNEAQ (reference sequence). The CDR3 is made up of 18 amino acids. V gave up 1 base and J gave up 0 bases, with 13 bases separating them. CDR3 loop: CASSLVGRGLSGANVLTF. The CDR3 DNA sequence: TGTGCCAGCAGCTTAGTAGGCAGGGGTCTCTCTGGGGCCAACGTCCTGACTTTC.

This chain links TRBV7-9 with TRBJ1-3; tentatively, D is TRBD1 (5 bases). The CDR3 extends over 17 amino acids. Germline CDR1 is SEHNR and CDR2 is FQNEAQ (reference sequence). V gave up 3 bases and J gave up 2 bases, with 17 bases separating them. Here the CDR3 reads CASSLEPLGAPGNTIYF. The CDR3, as DNA: TGTGCCAGCAGCTTGGAACCCCTAGGGGCCCCTGGAAACACCATATATTTT.

This chain joins TRBV28 and TRBJ1-5, with D tentatively TRBD1 (6 bases). Trimming stripped 3 bases from V and 3 bases from J, with 9 bases between. Germline V gene sequence: CDR1 MDHEN, CDR2 SYDVKM. There are 14 residues in the CDR3. The CDR3: CASSFHRDNQPQHF. CDR3 DNA: TGTGCCAGCAGTTTCCACAGGGACAATCAGCCCCAGCATTTT.

This clone has a single count. V and J are TRBV7-2 and TRBJ1-5; TRBD1 is a possible D gene (5 bases). Trimming cost V 3 bases and J 0 bases, with 12 bases left between them. CDR3 length: 16 residues. The V gene's germline CDR1 is SGHTA and CDR2 FQGNSA. In nucleotides, the CDR3 is TGTGCCAGCAGCTTTTTCGGCAGGGCTAGCAATCAGCCCCAGCATTTT. Translation: CASSFFGRASNQPQHF.

This clone has a handful of counts. The rearrangement links TRBV28 to TRBJ2-7; tentatively, D is TRBD1 (5 bases). Per germline, CDR1 MDHEN and CDR2 SYDVKM. The CDR3 runs to 14 residues. V lost 6 bases, J lost 4 bases, and 16 bases lay in between. CDR3 in amino acids: CASSPQRRGYEQYF. CDR3 nucleotide sequence: TGTGCCAGCAGCCCCCAAAGAAGGGGATACGAGCAGTACTTC.

This sequence joins TRBV2 and TRBJ2-3; 9 bases map to TRBD2. The CDR3 is 16 amino acids. V was clipped by 4 bases and J by 5 bases; unmatched bases: 10. Germline lookup yields CDR1 SNHLY and CDR2 FYNNEI. CDR3 in amino acids: CASSAGTSTYRDTQYF. DNA of the CDR3: TGTGCCAGCAGTGCAGGGACTAGCACTTATCGAGATACGCAGTATTTT.

The count of this clone is one. The chain has TRBV13 and TRBJ1-2; a weak D match, TRBD1 (5 bases). The germline CDR1 and CDR2 sequences are PRHDT and FYEKMQ (reference sequence). The CDR3 runs 14 residues. V lost 3 bases to trimming and J lost 2 bases, with 10 bases between them. The CDR3 sequence is CASSLGQGNYGYTF. The DNA for the CDR3 is TGTGCCAGCAGCTTGGGGCAGGGAAACTATGGCTACACCTTC. Together with reference TRBV13 and TRBJ1-2, the CDR3 gives the full variable domain: AAGVIQSPRHLIKEKRETATLKCYPIPRHDTVYWYQQGPGQDPQFLISFYEKMQSDKGSIPDRFSAQQFSDYHSELNMSSLELGDSALYFCASSLGQGNYGYTFGSGTRLTVV.

The gene calls are TRBV15 and TRBJ1-5, with 10 nucleotides matching TRBD1. J gave up 6 bases and V 6 bases, and 8 bases lay outside the gene matches. This CDR3 spans 15 amino acids. Germline values: CDR1 LNHNV, CDR2 YYDKDF (reference sequence). CDR3 nucleotides: TGTGCCACCAGGACAGGGGGCCAGTCTAGTCAGCCCCAGCATTTT. Translation gives CATRTGGQSSQPQHF.

The V and J genes are TRBV4-1 and TRBJ2-3; D ambiguous. This CDR3 has 13 amino acids. V lost 4 bases and J lost 3, with 8 bases in between. The germline gives CDR1 MGHRA, CDR2 YSYEKL. CDR3 in DNA: TGCGCCAGCAGCCTCTCTAGAACAGATACGCAGTATTTT. This codes for CASSLSRTDTQYF.

The chain uses TRBV5-1 and TRBJ2-7; TRBD2 aligns across 7 bases. The J segment lost 1 base and the V segment lost 4 bases, leaving 11 bases of the junction unmatched. Germline V gives CDR1 SGHRS, CDR2 YFSETQ. This CDR3 has 16 residues. The CDR3 DNA follows: TGCGCCAGCAGCCTACAAACACTAGCGAGATCCTACGAGCAGTACTTC. Translating gives CASSLQTLARSYEQYF.

CDR3 nucleotide sequence: TGTGCCAGCAGTTTAAATGTTGAGGCTTACTATGGCTACACCTTC. Protein: CASSLNVEAYYGYTF. The chain employs TRBV27 and TRBJ1-2, with D unresolved. This CDR3 spans 15 amino acids. Trimming stripped 2 bases from V and 3 bases from J, with 13 bases between. Germline V gene lookup returns CDR1 MNHEY and CDR2 SMNVEV (reference sequence).

This rearrangement joins TRBV10-3 to TRBJ2-3; 9 nucleotides line up with TRBD2. The V gene end was trimmed by 3 bases and the J gene end by 6 bases; junction bases not matched to a gene: 4. The germline gives CDR1 ENHRY, CDR2 SYGVKD. The CDR3 is 14 residues long. The CDR3, as DNA: TGTGCCATCAGTGATTCTAGCGGGATGGATACGCAGTATTTT. Translated, it gives CAISDSSGMDTQYF.

This chain connects TRBV27 to TRBJ2-7; D possibly corresponds to TRBD1 (6 bases). The CDR3 is 15 amino acids. Between the trimmed V and J ends, which lost 5 bases and 6 bases, there was a span of 20 bases. Per the germline V gene, CDR1 is MNHEY and CDR2 is SMNVEV (reference sequence). CDR3 region: CASSTTTPQGSEQYF. As DNA, the CDR3 is TGTGCCAGCAGTACAACGACTCCACAGGGAAGCGAGCAGTACTTC.